The 2 T cell receptor beta chains presented below share a single source sample, sequenced in a study of shared clonotypes between healthy human individuals. Clones were read by immunoSEQ multiplex PCR, and TCRdb kept only the in-frame ones, dropping some. The sample holds hundreds of thousands of clones, over 65% seen once. The sample consisted of memory CD4+ T cells sorted from blood. The subset is: CD45RA-negative fraction. These TCRs come from a young woman in good health.

The chain links TRBV27 to TRBJ1-1; 7 positions agree with TRBD1. The CDR3 is 14 residues long. Trimming took 2 bases from V and 5 from J; bases not matched to a gene: 5. The germline gives CDR1 MNHEY, CDR2 SMNVEV (reference sequence). CDR3 protein: CASSLQGGRTEAFF. CDR3 sequence (DNA): TGTGCCAGCAGTTTACAGGGGGGGCGGACTGAAGCTTTCTTT.

This clone was counted between two and nine times. The rearrangement joins TRBV28 to TRBJ2-1; the D gene is possibly TRBD2 (5 bases). Germline V gene lookup returns CDR1 MDHEN and CDR2 SYDVKM. The V gene lost 6 bases and the J gene lost 4 bases, with 16 bases spanning the gap. This CDR3 contains 15 residues. CDR3 DNA sequence: TGTGCCAGCAGCCTCCTCCAGCGGAGTTACAATGAGCAGTTCTTC. Its translation: CASSLLQRSYNEQFF.